Presented here are 23 T cell receptor beta chains from one specimen sequenced in a study of CD8 T cells in ankylosing spondylitis. TCRdb re-derived calls from the 5' RACE reads in MiXCR, one entry per CDR3 protein. The sample has some 220,000 distinct CDR3 sequences, approximately 10% seen once. The sequenced material came from blood, either unsorted or a sorted T cell fraction (not recorded which). These receptors all stem from a male donor with ankylosing spondylitis or in good health (not recorded which).

This clonotype occurred many times. J is TRBJ2-7 and V is TRBV20-1; no clear D. Trimming took off 0 bases at V and 5 bases at J, with 17 bases between the two ends. The CDR3 is 15 amino acids. CDR1 and CDR2 from the germline V gene are DFQATT and SNEGSKA (reference sequence). CDR3 nucleotides: TGCAGTGCTAGAGATAGAAGGGTGGGATTGGACGAGCAGTACTTC. This codes for CSARDRRVGLDEQYF.

This clonotype was picked up many times. The J gene is TRBJ2-3, the V gene TRBV20-1; maybe TRBD2 (6 bases). The V and J ends lost 3 bases and 0 bases respectively, with 16 bases between them. The CDR3 has 16 amino acids. Germline values: CDR1 DFQATT, CDR2 SNEGSKA (reference sequence). CDR3 coding DNA: TGCAGTGCTAGTGGGGCTAGCGTTCCTAGCACAGATACGCAGTATTTT. Its protein product is CSASGASVPSTDTQYF.

To note about this clonotype: At one end the junction does not follow the germline gene, possibly because of a read error. The chain uses TRBV7-2 and TRBJ1-1; unclear D gene. CDR3 length: 15 amino acids. Germline V gene data show CDR1 as SGHTA and CDR2 as FQGNSA. The CDR3 protein is CANSLEAAMNAEAFF. The DNA for the CDR3 is TGTGCCAACAGCTTAGAGGCAGCAATGAACGCTGAAGCTTTCTTT.

This clonotype was picked up a small number of times. The chain is built from TRBV24-1 and TRBJ1-1, with 7 bases identical to TRBD1. CDR3 size: 13 residues. The junction had 3 bases not matched to a gene; V was cut back by 4 bases and J by 5 bases. CDR1 and CDR2 (germline): KGHDR, SFDVKD. This chain's CDR3 is CATSDLQGTEAFF. The CDR3 DNA sequence: TGTGCCACCAGTGACCTACAGGGGACTGAAGCTTTCTTT.

Many counts were recorded for this clonotype. The gene calls are TRBV4-1 and TRBJ1-4; D gene unclear. Germline V gene sequence: CDR1 MGHRA, CDR2 YSYEKL. Between the trimmed V and J ends, which lost 4 bases and 8 bases, there was a span of 14 bases. The CDR3 has 14 residues. In DNA, the CDR3 is TGCGCCAGCAGCCCCCCAGTGGTGGGCGAAAAACTGTTTTTT. This encodes CASSPPVVGEKLFF.

With respect to this clonotype: Its ends do not fully match the called genes, so a read error is possible. The chain carries TRBV20-1 and TRBJ2-3, with D possibly TRBD2 on 5 matching bases. Germline CDR1 DFQATT, CDR2 SNEGSKA (reference sequence). The CDR3 is 17 residues long. The CDR3 DNA sequence: TGCTGTGCTAGAGTTCCGGGAACCCTACCTGAGTCAGATACGCAGTATTTT. It codes for CCARVPGTLPESDTQYF.

This clonotype showed up many times. The chain is built from TRBV6-6 and TRBJ2-7; D not certain. The CDR3 is 13 amino acids. The germline CDR1 and CDR2 sequences are MNHNY and SVGAGI (reference sequence). Deletions cut 3 bases from V and 2 bases from J, with 8 bases between. The CDR3 is CASSYQAPYEQYF. The DNA of the CDR3 is TGTGCCAGCAGTTATCAGGCCCCCTACGAGCAGTACTTC.

Many counts were recorded for this clonotype. V is TRBV4-1 and J is TRBJ2-2; D unresolved. Germline CDR1 reads MGHRA; CDR2 reads YSYEKL. V lost 1 base to trimming and J lost 0 bases, with 6 bases between them. This CDR3 has 15 amino acids. As DNA, the CDR3 is TGCGCCAGCAGCCAAGGACTTACGAACACCGGGGAGCTGTTTTTT. It specifies CASSQGLTNTGELFF.

At least ten counts were recorded for this clonotype. The CDR3 nucleotides read TGTGCCAGCAGTTACCCGGGGACAGATACGCAGTATTTT. Its translation: CASSYPGTDTQYF. V gene TRBV6-5 combines with J gene TRBJ2-3, with a weak D call TRBD2 (5 bases). The CDR3 has 13 amino acids. Deletions cut 2 bases from V and 3 bases from J, with 6 bases between. Germline V gene data show CDR1 as MNHEY and CDR2 as SVGAGI.

This clonotype appeared many times. The chain is built from TRBV30 and TRBJ2-1; D is unresolved. Germline CDR1 is GTSNPN and CDR2 is SVGIG (reference sequence). V shed 0 bases and J shed 6 bases, with 21 bases lying between them. This CDR3 has 17 residues. The CDR3 region has the DNA TGTGCCTGGAGTGTACCCCTTGGAGATGCGTGGAGCAATGAGCAGTTCTTC. Amino acids: CAWSVPLGDAWSNEQFF. Supplemented by reference TRBV30 and TRBJ2-1, the full variable domain reads SQTIHQWPATLVQPVGSPLSLECTVEGTSNPNLYWYRQAAGRGLQLLFYSVGIGQISSEVPQNLSASRPQDRQFILSSKKLLLSDSGFYLCAWSVPLGDAWSNEQFFGPGTRLTVL.

This clonotype has ten or more counts. V usage is TRBV25-1 and J usage is TRBJ1-2; 7 nucleotides align to TRBD1. The V segment lost 3 bases and the J segment 0 bases; nucleotides outside the gene matches: 1. Germline-derived CDR1 and CDR2 are MGHDK and SYGVNS. The CDR3 is 14 residues long. The CDR3 reads CASSERGPNYGYTF. CDR3 in DNA: TGTGCCAGCAGTGAGAGGGGGCCTAACTATGGCTACACCTTC.

This clonotype was seen many times. This chain joins TRBV12-3 or TRBV12-4 and TRBJ1-5; D not certain. Trimming removed 5 bases from V and 7 bases from J, with 9 bases in between. This CDR3 is 12 amino acids long. DNA of the CDR3: TGTGCCAGCAGTGCTCAGTGGCAGCCCCAGCATTTT. Protein product: CASSAQWQPQHF.

The gene calls are TRBV6-4 and TRBJ2-3; 9 bases agree with TRBD2. The V gene end was trimmed by 4 bases and the J gene end by 5 bases; junction bases not matched to a gene: 22. This CDR3 is built from 20 residues. Germline CDR1 MRHNA, CDR2 SNTAGT. CDR3 region: CASSARVAGDVRLQVDTQYF. In DNA form, the CDR3 reads TGTGCCAGCAGTGCTCGGGTAGCGGGAGACGTAAGACTACAGGTAGATACGCAGTATTTT.

The chain combines TRBV6-9 with TRBJ2-5, with D hard to call. Germline CDR1 MNHGY, CDR2 SVAAGI. The CDR3 has 14 amino acids. The V end was cut by 2 bases, the J end by 3 bases, with 10 bases between. CDR3: CASSYNGLEETQYF. DNA for the CDR3: TGTGCCAGCAGTTATAACGGGTTAGAAGAGACCCAGTACTTC.

This clonotype was seen repeatedly, ten times or more. The chain links TRBV25-1 to TRBJ2-2; D gene ambiguous. V lost 1 base to trimming and J lost 5 bases, with 11 bases between them. Germline V gene lookup returns CDR1 MGHDK and CDR2 SYGVNS. The CDR3 spans 15 residues. The CDR3, as DNA: TGTGCCAGCAGTGAATGGGCAGGACGGACCGGGGAGCTGTTTTTT. Translated: CASSEWAGRTGELFF.

This clonotype occurred many times. The V gene is TRBV20-1, the J gene TRBJ2-6, with 9 bases fitting TRBD2. V shed 4 bases and J 2 bases; nucleotides not matched to a gene: 9. There are 17 residues in the CDR3. Germline-derived CDR1 and CDR2 are DFQATT and SNEGSKA (reference sequence). The CDR3 bases are TGCAGTGCTAAAGTAGCGGGAGATTTAACTGGGGCCAACGTCCTGACTTTC. As protein: CSAKVAGDLTGANVLTF.

This clonotype was found many times. This chain links TRBV12-3 or TRBV12-4 with TRBJ2-1; 7 bases map to TRBD1. The ends lost 5 bases at V and 10 bases at J; junction bases unmatched: 8. The CDR3 consists of 13 residues. CDR3 amino acids: CASSRYRGIEQFF. CDR3 bases: TGTGCCAGCAGTCGTTACAGGGGAATAGAGCAGTTCTTC.

Many counts were recorded for this clonotype. This sequence joins TRBV12-3 or TRBV12-4 and TRBJ2-1, with 7 bases lining up with TRBD2. V was pared by 3 bases and J by 10 bases, with 0 bases of the junction left unmatched. This CDR3 has 11 amino acids. DNA of the CDR3: TGTGCCAGCAGTTTGACTAGCGAGCAGTTCTTC. Amino acid sequence: CASSLTSEQFF.

This clonotype was counted many times. The chain combines TRBV21-1 with TRBJ1-6; the table assigns TRBD1, which was not confirmed against the DNA. TRBV21-1 has pseudogene status. The length of the CDR3 is 15 residues. Here the CDR3 DNA reads TGTGCCAGCAGCAAAAGAGGGGGATCAGGTTCACCCCTCCACTTT. It encodes CASSKRGGSGSPLHF.

About this clonotype: This CDR3 is missing its conserved last phenylalanine or tryptophan, likely due to a read error. Because the CDR3's place on the DNA is in doubt, the DNA is left out and the CDR3 is given as listed by TCRdb. The chain employs TRBV4-1 and TRBJ2-1; the DNA was not used to check the table's D call, TRBD2. The length of the CDR3 is 8 amino acids, counting both ends. Per the germline V gene, CDR1 is MGHRA and CDR2 is YSYEKL. CDR3 sequence: CASSQVGG.

The gene calls are TRBV30 and TRBJ2-2, with D hard to call. Trimming pared 2 bases from V and 0 bases from J, leaving 4 bases between. The V gene's germline CDR1 is GTSNPN and CDR2 SVGIG (reference sequence). This CDR3 contains 13 residues. The chain's CDR3 is CAWSTANTGELFF. Written as DNA, the CDR3 is TGTGCCTGGAGTACGGCGAACACCGGGGAGCTGTTTTTT. The full variable domain, its missing parts supplied by reference TRBV30 and TRBJ2-2, is SQTIHQWPATLVQPVGSPLSLECTVEGTSNPNLYWYRQAAGRGLQLLFYSVGIGQISSEVPQNLSASRPQDRQFILSSKKLLLSDSGFYLCAWSTANTGELFFGEGSRLTVL.

In its sample, this clonotype was seen many times. The chain has TRBV20-1 and TRBJ2-1, with 9 bases lining up with TRBD1. After removal of 4 bases from V and 2 bases from J, the junction contained 9 bases not matched to a gene. Germline CDR1 and CDR2: DFQATT and SNEGSKA (reference sequence). There are 16 residues in the CDR3. CDR3 region: CSAKVGTGIPYNEQFF. The CDR3 bases are TGCAGTGCTAAGGTTGGGACAGGGATACCCTACAATGAGCAGTTCTTC.

The rearrangement uses TRBV4-1 and TRBJ2-3; D call uncertain. V gave up 1 base and J gave up 7 bases, with 6 bases separating them. There are 12 residues in the CDR3. Germline V lookup: CDR1 MGHRA, CDR2 YSYEKL. The CDR3 is CASSQVENTQYF. CDR3 sequence (DNA): TGCGCCAGCAGCCAAGTTGAGAATACGCAGTATTTT.